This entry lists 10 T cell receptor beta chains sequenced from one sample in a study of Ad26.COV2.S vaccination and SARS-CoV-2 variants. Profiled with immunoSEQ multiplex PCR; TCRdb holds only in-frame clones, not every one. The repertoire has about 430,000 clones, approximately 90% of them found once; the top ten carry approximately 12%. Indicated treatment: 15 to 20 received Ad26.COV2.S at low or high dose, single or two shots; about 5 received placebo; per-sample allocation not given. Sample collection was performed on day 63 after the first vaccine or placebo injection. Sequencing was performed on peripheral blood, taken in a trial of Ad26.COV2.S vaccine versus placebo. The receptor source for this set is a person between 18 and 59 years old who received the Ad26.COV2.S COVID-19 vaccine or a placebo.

The CDR3 coding sequence is TGTGCCAGCAGCTTGGGGGTGGGCGGGACGTCTTACAATGAGCAGTTCTTC. Translating gives CASSLGVGGTSYNEQFF. The V and J genes are TRBV5-6 and TRBJ2-1; D possibly corresponds to TRBD2 (6 bases). Looked up from germline, CDR1 is SGHDT and CDR2 is YYEEEE. The CDR3 consists of 17 residues. Trimming shortened V by 0 bases and J by 4 bases, and 17 bases separated the two germline ends.

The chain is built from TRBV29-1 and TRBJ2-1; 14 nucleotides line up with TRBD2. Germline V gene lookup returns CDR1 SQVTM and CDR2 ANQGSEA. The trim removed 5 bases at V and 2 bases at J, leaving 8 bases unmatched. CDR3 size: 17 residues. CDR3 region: CSVSGTSGSSAYNEQFF. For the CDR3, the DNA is TGCAGCGTTTCCGGGACTAGCGGGAGTTCGGCCTACAATGAGCAGTTCTTC.

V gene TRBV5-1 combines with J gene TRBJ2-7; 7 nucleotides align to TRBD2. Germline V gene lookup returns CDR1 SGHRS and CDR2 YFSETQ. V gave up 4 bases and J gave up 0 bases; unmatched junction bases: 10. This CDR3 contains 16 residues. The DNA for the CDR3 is TGCGCCAGCAGCCTCCGGCTGGGAGGGATCTCCTACGAGCAGTACTTC. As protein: CASSLRLGGISYEQYF.

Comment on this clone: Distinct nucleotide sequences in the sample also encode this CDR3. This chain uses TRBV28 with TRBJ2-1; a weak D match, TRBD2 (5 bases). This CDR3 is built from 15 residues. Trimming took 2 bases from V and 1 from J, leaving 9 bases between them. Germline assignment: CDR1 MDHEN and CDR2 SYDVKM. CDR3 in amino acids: CASSLTSGSYNEQFF. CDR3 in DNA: TGTGCCAGCAGTTTAACCAGCGGATCCTACAATGAGCAGTTCTTC.

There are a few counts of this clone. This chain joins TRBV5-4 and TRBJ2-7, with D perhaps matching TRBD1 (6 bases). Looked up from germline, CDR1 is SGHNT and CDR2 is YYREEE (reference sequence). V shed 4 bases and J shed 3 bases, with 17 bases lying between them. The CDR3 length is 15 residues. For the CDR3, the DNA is TGTGCCAGCAGCCCGGGACAAGATTTAATCTACGAGCAGTACTTC. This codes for CASSPGQDLIYEQYF.

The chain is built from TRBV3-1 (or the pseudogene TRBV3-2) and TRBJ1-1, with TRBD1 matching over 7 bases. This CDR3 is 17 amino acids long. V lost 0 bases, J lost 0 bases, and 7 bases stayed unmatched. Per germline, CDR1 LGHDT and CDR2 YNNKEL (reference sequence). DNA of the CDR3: TGTGCCAGCAGCCAAGATGATGAAACAGGGGTGAACACTGAAGCTTTCTTT. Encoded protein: CASSQDDETGVNTEAFF.

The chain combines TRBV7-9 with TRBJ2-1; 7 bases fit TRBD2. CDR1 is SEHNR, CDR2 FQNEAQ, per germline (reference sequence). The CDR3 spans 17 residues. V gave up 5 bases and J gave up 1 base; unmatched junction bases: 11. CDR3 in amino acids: CASSLGSGLGSYNEQFF. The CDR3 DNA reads TGTGCCAGCAGCCTAGGTAGCGGGCTAGGTTCCTACAATGAGCAGTTCTTC. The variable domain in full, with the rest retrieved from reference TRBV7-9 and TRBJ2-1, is DTGVSQNPRHKITKRGQNVTFRCDPISEHNRLYWYRQTLGQGPEFLTYFQNEAQLEKSRLLSDRFSAERPKGSFSTLEIQRTEQGDSAMYLCASSLGSGLGSYNEQFFGPGTRLTVL.

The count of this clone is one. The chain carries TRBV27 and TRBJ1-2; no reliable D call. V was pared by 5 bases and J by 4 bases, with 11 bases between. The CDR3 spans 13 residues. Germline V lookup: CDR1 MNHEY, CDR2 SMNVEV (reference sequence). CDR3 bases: TGTGCCAGCAGTAACTTGGACGGCTATGGCTACACCTTC. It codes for CASSNLDGYGYTF.

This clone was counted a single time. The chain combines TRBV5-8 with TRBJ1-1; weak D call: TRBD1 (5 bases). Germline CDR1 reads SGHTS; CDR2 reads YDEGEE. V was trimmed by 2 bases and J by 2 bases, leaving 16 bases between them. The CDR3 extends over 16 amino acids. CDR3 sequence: CASSLIQWGPNTEAFF. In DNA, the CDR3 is TGTGCCAGCAGCTTAATCCAATGGGGACCAAACACTGAAGCTTTCTTT.

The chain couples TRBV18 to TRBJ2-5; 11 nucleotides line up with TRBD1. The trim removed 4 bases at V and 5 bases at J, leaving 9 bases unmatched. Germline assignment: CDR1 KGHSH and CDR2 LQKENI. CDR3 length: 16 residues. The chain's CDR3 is CASSRSPGTGGETQYF. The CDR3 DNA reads TGTGCCAGCTCACGTTCTCCCGGGACAGGGGGGGAGACCCAGTACTTC.